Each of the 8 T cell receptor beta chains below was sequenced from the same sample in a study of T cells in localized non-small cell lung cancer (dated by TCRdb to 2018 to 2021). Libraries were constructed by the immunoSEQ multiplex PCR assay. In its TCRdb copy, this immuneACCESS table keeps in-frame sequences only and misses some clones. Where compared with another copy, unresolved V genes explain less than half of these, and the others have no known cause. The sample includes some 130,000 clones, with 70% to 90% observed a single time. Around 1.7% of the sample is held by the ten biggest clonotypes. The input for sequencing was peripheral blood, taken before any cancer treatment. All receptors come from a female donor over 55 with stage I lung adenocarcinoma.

CDR3 residues: CASSLELASNEQFF. CDR3 bases: TGTGCCAGCAGCTTGGAACTAGCTAGCAATGAGCAGTTCTTC. The chain is built from TRBV5-4 and TRBJ2-1, with a tentative D call TRBD2 (6 bases). Trimming shortened V by 0 bases and J by 6 bases, and 10 bases separated the two germline ends. The CDR3 runs to 14 residues. Germline assignment: CDR1 SGHNT and CDR2 YYREEE (reference sequence).

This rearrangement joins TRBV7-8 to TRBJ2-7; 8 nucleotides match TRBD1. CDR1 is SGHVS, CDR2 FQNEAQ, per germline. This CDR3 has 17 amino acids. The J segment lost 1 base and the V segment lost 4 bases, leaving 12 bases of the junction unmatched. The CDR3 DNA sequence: TGTGCCAGCAGCTACAGGGGGGCTGGTAGTAAATCCTACGAGCAGTACTTC. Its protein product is CASSYRGAGSKSYEQYF.

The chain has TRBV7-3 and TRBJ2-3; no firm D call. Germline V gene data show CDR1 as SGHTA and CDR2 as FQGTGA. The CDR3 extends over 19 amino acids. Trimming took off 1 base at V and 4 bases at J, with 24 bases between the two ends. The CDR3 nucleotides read TGTGCCAGCAGCTTAAGCCCGACGGTTCTTCCCCCAGTCGCAGATACGCAGTATTTT. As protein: CASSLSPTVLPPVADTQYF.

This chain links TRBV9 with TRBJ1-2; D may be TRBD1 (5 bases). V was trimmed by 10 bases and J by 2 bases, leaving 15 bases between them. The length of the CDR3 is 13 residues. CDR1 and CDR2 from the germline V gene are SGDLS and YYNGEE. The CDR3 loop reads CARMGRSNYGYTF. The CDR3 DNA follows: TGTGCCCGCATGGGGCGGTCGAACTATGGCTACACCTTC. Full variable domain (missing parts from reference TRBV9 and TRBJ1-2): DSGVTQTPKHLITATGQRVTLRCSPRSGDLSVYWYQQSLDQGLQFLIQYYNGEERAKGNILERFSAQQFPDLHSELNLSSLELGDSALYFCARMGRSNYGYTFGSGTRLTVV.

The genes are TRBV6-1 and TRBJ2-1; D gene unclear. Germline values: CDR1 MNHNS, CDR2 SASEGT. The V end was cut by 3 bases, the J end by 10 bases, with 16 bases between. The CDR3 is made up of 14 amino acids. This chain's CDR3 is CASSDGPITREQFF. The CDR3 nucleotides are TGTGCCAGCAGTGATGGGCCTATAACTCGAGAGCAGTTCTTC.

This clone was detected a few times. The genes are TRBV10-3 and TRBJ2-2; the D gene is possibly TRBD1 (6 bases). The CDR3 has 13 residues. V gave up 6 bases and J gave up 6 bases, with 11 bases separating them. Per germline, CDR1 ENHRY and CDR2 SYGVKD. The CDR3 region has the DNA TGTGCCATCAGGATCGCAGGGGCCGGGGAGCTGTTTTTT. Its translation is CAIRIAGAGELFF.

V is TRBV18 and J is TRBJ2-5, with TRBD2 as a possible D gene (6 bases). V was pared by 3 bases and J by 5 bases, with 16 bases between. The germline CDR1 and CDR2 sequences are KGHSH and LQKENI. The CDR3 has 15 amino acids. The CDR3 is CASSPLPGAMETQYF. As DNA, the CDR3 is TGTGCCAGCTCACCGCTTCCGGGAGCGATGGAGACCCAGTACTTC.

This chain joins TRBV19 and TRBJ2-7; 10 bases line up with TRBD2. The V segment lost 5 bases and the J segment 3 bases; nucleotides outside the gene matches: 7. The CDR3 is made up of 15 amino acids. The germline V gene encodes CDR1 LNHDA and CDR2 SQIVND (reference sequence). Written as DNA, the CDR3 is TGTGCCAGTAGTCCCACTAGCGGGGCTGACTACGAGCAGTACTTC. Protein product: CASSPTSGADYEQYF.